This TCR beta chain comes out of a study of blood T cell repertoires in COVID-19. Turning to the study itself: From the United States, Italy and Spain came samples of acute and convalescent COVID-19. T cells, B-cell-depleted T cells, or PBMCs provided the cDNA or gDNA that served as material.

Per the study methods: Amplification of reference gene primers provided the estimated nucleated cell counts. Here immunoSEQ multiplex PCR was the method, and the copy in TCRdb shows in-frame clones only, minus some. V and J calls and clone size are as listed in that table; D and trimming were resolved from the DNA. Of 70,000 to 95,000 clones listed, about 82% are singletons. This CDR3 is 16 amino acids long. J lost 3 bases, V lost 4 bases, and 3 bases had no gene match. CDR1 and CDR2 from the germline V gene are SGHTA and FQGNSA. This clonotype was sampled from a human donor in a cohort sampled during active COVID-19. This sequence joins TRBV7-2 and TRBJ2-3; 14 nucleotides line up with TRBD2. The sequencing input was peripheral blood. DNA of the CDR3: TGTGCCAGCAGCTCCGGGACTAGCGGGGGTACAGATACGCAGTATTTT. Protein product: CASSSGTSGGTDTQYF.